This T cell receptor (beta chain) was sequenced for a study of blood T cell repertoires in COVID-19. Study-level background: Researchers got acute and convalescent COVID-19 samples from the United States, Italy and Spain. T cells, B-cell-depleted T cells, or PBMCs supplied cDNA or gDNA.

In the source study's methods: Quantification of nucleated cells was approximated via reference gene primer amplification. Method: immunoSEQ multiplex PCR; TCRdb's copy keeps in-frame clones and lacks some. V, J and clone size are taken as reported in that table, and D and trimming were inferred from the DNA itself. The table records 200,000 to 250,000 clones, about 83% of them present only once. This clonotype originated in a human donor in a cohort sampled during active COVID-19. Sequences were obtained from peripheral blood.

The CDR3 region is CASSLGTGYFMETQYF. The DNA of the CDR3 is TGTGCCAGCAGCTTAGGGACAGGGTATTTCATGGAGACCCAGTACTTC. The chain is built from TRBV7-2 and TRBJ2-5; 8 nucleotides align to TRBD1. Germline loops: CDR1 SGHTA, CDR2 FQGNSA. The CDR3 consists of 16 residues. V shed 1 base, J shed 5 bases, and the junction held 9 bases outside the gene matches.